Each of the 30 T cell receptor beta chains below was sequenced from the same sample in a study of human T cells and chemical hapten exposure. TCRdb re-derived calls from the RACE reads in MiXCR, one entry per CDR3 protein. The repertoire consists of 25,000 to 35,000 distinct CDR3 sequences, with 5.8% occurring once and the leading ten covering about 6%. Time point specified: patch test 3, about 24 weeks after DPC sensitization. The treatment denotes: therapeutic diphenylcyclopropenone sensitization with weekly scalp DPC. This specimen consisted of whole blood, obtained in connection with sensitization to the hapten diphenylcyclopropenone (DPC). The receptors were sampled from a man aged 25 to 40 with alopecia areata. Some clones in this sample may be carry-over from other donors' samples.

This clonotype was counted ten times or more. V is TRBV4-1 and J is TRBJ1-5; 7 bases match TRBD1. V shed 1 base, J shed 4 bases, and the junction held 16 bases outside the gene matches. The CDR3 runs to 19 residues. Germline loops: CDR1 MGHRA, CDR2 YSYEKL. The CDR3 loop is CASSQVGDSPDEANQPQHF. The DNA for the CDR3 is TGCGCCAGCAGCCAAGTCGGGGACAGCCCTGATGAGGCGAATCAGCCCCAGCATTTT.

This clonotype appeared many times. The genes are TRBV20-1 and TRBJ2-2, with D maybe TRBD2 (5 bases). The CDR3 is made up of 13 amino acids. Germline lookup yields CDR1 DFQATT and CDR2 SNEGSKA (reference sequence). Trimming stripped 3 bases from V and 6 bases from J, with 11 bases between. CDR3 sequence reads: CSARNLLAGELFF. CDR3 DNA sequence: TGCAGTGCTAGGAACCTACTAGCCGGGGAGCTGTTTTTT.

At least ten counts were recorded for this clonotype. The J gene is TRBJ2-1, the V gene TRBV2; the D is unclear. Per the germline V gene, CDR1 is SNHLY and CDR2 is FYNNEI. The V and J ends lost 10 bases and 3 bases respectively, with 13 bases between them. This CDR3 contains 13 residues. CDR3 sequence reads: CATRSAVYNEQFF. CDR3 DNA sequence: TGTGCCACCAGGTCGGCTGTCTACAATGAGCAGTTCTTC.

This clonotype was counted ten times or more. This chain links TRBV7-9 with TRBJ1-1, with 9 nucleotides matching TRBD1. Germline V gene sequence: CDR1 SEHNR, CDR2 FQNEAQ (reference sequence). V shed 4 bases, J shed 2 bases, and the junction held 5 bases outside the gene matches. The CDR3 runs to 15 residues. The CDR3 coding sequence is TGTGCCAGCAGCTCGGGACAGGGAGGAAACACTGAAGCTTTCTTT. This translates into CASSSGQGGNTEAFF.

The sample holds many counts of this clonotype. The genes are TRBV19 and TRBJ1-1; D is undetermined. Germline V gene lookup returns CDR1 LNHDA and CDR2 SQIVND (reference sequence). The germline V and J ends were trimmed by 6 bases and 8 bases, with 10 bases remaining between them. The CDR3 has 11 amino acids. The CDR3 region is CASRWQFEAFF. CDR3 nucleotide sequence: TGTGCCAGTAGGTGGCAGTTCGAAGCTTTCTTT.

This clonotype was detected ten times or more. The chain is built from TRBV7-2 and TRBJ2-5; TRBD2 matches 10 bases. Germline CDR1 and CDR2: SGHTA and FQGNSA. V lost 0 bases to trimming and J lost 6 bases; unmatched junction nucleotides: 16. This CDR3 region has 19 residues. The CDR3 coding sequence is TGTGCCAGCAGCTTAGCGCGCGGTAGCGGGGGGTCTGGTGGGAAGACCCAGTACTTC. It encodes CASSLARGSGGSGGKTQYF. The full variable domain, completed using reference TRBV7-2 and TRBJ2-5, is GAGVSQSPSNKVTEKGKDVELRCDPISGHTALYWYRQSLGQGLEFLIYFQGNSAPDKSGLPSDRFSAERTGGSVSTLTIQRTQQEDSAVYLCASSLARGSGGSGGKTQYFGPGTRLLVL.

V and J are TRBV7-2 and TRBJ2-3; 8 bases agree with TRBD2. V was pared by 2 bases and J by 10 bases, with 11 bases of the junction left unmatched. Per the germline V gene, CDR1 is SGHTA and CDR2 is FQGNSA. The CDR3 is made up of 15 amino acids. CDR3 protein: CASSLQSGGADAQYF. The CDR3, as DNA: TGTGCCAGCAGCTTACAATCGGGAGGGGCGGATGCGCAGTATTTT. Full variable domain (missing parts from reference TRBV7-2 and TRBJ2-3): GAGVSQSPSNKVTEKGKDVELRCDPISGHTALYWYRQSLGQGLEFLIYFQGNSAPDKSGLPSDRFSAERTGGSVSTLTIQRTQQEDSAVYLCASSLQSGGADAQYFGPGTRLTVL.

The table lists this clonotype with many counts. The chain links TRBV9 to TRBJ2-4; 11 bases are shared with TRBD2. Looked up from germline, CDR1 is SGDLS and CDR2 is YYNGEE. The CDR3 length is 18 residues. J lost 7 bases, V lost 0 bases, and 12 bases had no gene match. CDR3 protein: CASSVDVGDSGRENIQYF. In DNA, the CDR3 is TGTGCCAGCAGCGTAGACGTCGGGGATAGCGGGAGGGAGAACATTCAGTACTTC.

This clonotype has only a few counts. J is TRBJ1-6 and V is TRBV6-5; no definite D call. The germline V and J ends were trimmed by 0 bases and 4 bases, with 7 bases remaining between them. CDR3 length: 15 residues. Germline V gives CDR1 MNHEY, CDR2 SVGAGI. The CDR3 DNA reads TGTGCCAGCAGTTACTCGGCGGGGTATAATTCACCCCTCCACTTT. Its translation: CASSYSAGYNSPLHF.

This clonotype came up a few times. The chain has TRBV5-6 and TRBJ1-5; 7 nucleotides match TRBD1. Germline CDR1 reads SGHDT; CDR2 reads YYEEEE. V shed 0 bases and J 7 bases; nucleotides not matched to a gene: 7. This CDR3 has 15 residues. The CDR3 nucleotides read TGTGCCAGCAGCTTGGGACAGGGATGGGAGCAGCCCCAGCATTTT. Its protein is CASSLGQGWEQPQHF.

This clonotype has a count of ten or more. CDR3 residues: CASSLSAARSTDTQYF. CDR3 bases: TGTGCCAGCAGTTTAAGCGCGGCCAGAAGCACAGATACGCAGTATTTT. The rearrangement links TRBV12-3 or TRBV12-4 to TRBJ2-3; unclear D gene. V lost 2 bases to trimming and J lost 0 bases, with 12 bases between them. The CDR3 runs to 16 residues.

This clonotype has ten or more counts. The chain is built from TRBV12-3 or TRBV12-4 and TRBJ1-2; a weak D match, TRBD1 (6 bases). Trimming shortened V by 2 bases and J by 8 bases, and 21 bases separated the two germline ends. CDR3 length: 16 amino acids. In DNA, the CDR3 is TGTGCCAGCAGTTTAACCCTCCTCTCGGGGGGCGAGGGCTACACCTTC. Amino acid sequence: CASSLTLLSGGEGYTF.

In its sample, this clonotype was seen many times. The chain is built from TRBV15 and TRBJ2-2, with D hard to call. The CDR3 loop spans 14 amino acids. Germline V gene data show CDR1 as LNHNV and CDR2 as YYDKDF (reference sequence). The V end lost 0 bases, the J end lost 5 bases, and 7 bases lay between the germline ends. The CDR3 DNA follows: TGTGCCACCAGCAGAGATAGACGGACCGGGGAGCTGTTTTTT. This encodes CATSRDRRTGELFF.

This clonotype was detected many times. The chain recombines TRBV3-1 with TRBJ2-1; TRBD2 aligns across 10 bases. J gave up 10 bases and V 3 bases, and 12 bases lay outside the gene matches. This CDR3 has 16 amino acids. Germline values: CDR1 LGHDT, CDR2 YNNKEL (reference sequence). The CDR3 sequence: CASSQSSGGAAWEQFF. CDR3 DNA sequence: TGTGCCAGCAGCCAGTCCAGCGGGGGGGCTGCTTGGGAGCAGTTCTTC.

By proportion, this clonotype is medium-sized. The V and J genes are TRBV3-1 and TRBJ1-1; D call uncertain. V was clipped by 7 bases and J by 4 bases, with 16 bases between them. The germline gives CDR1 LGHDT, CDR2 YNNKEL (reference sequence). This CDR3 contains 14 residues. The DNA for the CDR3 is TGTGCCAGCATCCCAAGTCAGGCTCCCACTGAAGCTTTCTTT. It is translated as CASIPSQAPTEAFF.

This clonotype has at least ten counts. The chain employs TRBV7-2 and TRBJ1-6, with TRBD1 matching over 9 bases. CDR3 length: 19 amino acids. Trimming cost V 1 base and J 6 bases; bases outside gene matches: 13. Germline CDR1 reads SGHTA; CDR2 reads FQGNSA. This CDR3 is CASSLGIVLGDRVNSPLHF. Here the CDR3 DNA reads TGTGCCAGCAGCTTAGGAATCGTCCTCGGGGACAGGGTTAATTCACCCCTCCACTTT.

This clonotype was observed at least ten times. Germline is not matched at one junction end, which may reflect a read error. CDR3 DNA: TGTGCCAGCAGTAAAGCCACAGGGGTTCAACAAGAGACCCAGTACTTC. It is translated as CASSKATGVQQETQYF. V gene TRBV6-1 combines with J gene TRBJ2-5; 7 bases map to TRBD1. Germline V gene sequence: CDR1 MNHNS, CDR2 SASEGT. This CDR3 comprises 16 residues.

At least ten counts were recorded for this clonotype. This chain uses TRBV18 with TRBJ2-5; 8 nucleotides align to TRBD2. Germline CDR1 KGHSH, CDR2 LQKENI. There are 16 residues in the CDR3. J was trimmed by 1 base and V by 1 base; bases with no gene match: 5. This chain's CDR3 is CASSPRGGGSQETQYF. CDR3 nucleotide sequence: TGTGCCAGCTCACCACGTGGCGGGGGGTCCCAAGAGACCCAGTACTTC.

Many counts were recorded for this clonotype. The chain combines TRBV19 with TRBJ2-5, with a weak D call TRBD1 (5 bases). This CDR3 comprises 13 residues. Trimming pared 3 bases from V and 3 bases from J, leaving 8 bases between. Germline CDR1 LNHDA, CDR2 SQIVND (reference sequence). The CDR3 reads CASSISREETQYF. CDR3 DNA: TGTGCCAGTAGTATCTCCAGGGAAGAGACCCAGTACTTC. The whole variable domain, filled in from reference TRBV19 and TRBJ2-5, reads DGGITQSPKYLFRKEGQNVTLSCEQNLNHDAMYWYRQDPGQGLRLIYYSQIVNDFQKGDIAEGYSVSREKKESFPLTVTSAQKNPTAFYLCASSISREETQYFGPGTRLLVL.

The table lists this clonotype with many counts. The gene calls are TRBV20-1 and TRBJ2-6; 8 positions match TRBD1. This CDR3 region has 16 residues. Germline CDR1 is DFQATT and CDR2 is SNEGSKA (reference sequence). The CDR3 nucleotides are TGCAGGTTCCAGGGGGCGAAGAGAGCTGGGGCCAACGTCCTGACTTTC. This gives the protein CRFQGAKRAGANVLTF.

This clonotype was seen at least ten times. CDR3 nucleotide sequence: TGTGCCAGCCGGGCAGCCCGGGGCTCCTACGAGCAGTACTTC. It encodes CASRAARGSYEQYF. The rearrangement joins TRBV12-3 or TRBV12-4 to TRBJ2-7; TRBD2 might be the D (5 bases). The CDR3 consists of 14 residues. The V end was cut by 8 bases, the J end by 0 bases, with 14 bases between.

This clonotype was detected ten times or more. This rearrangement joins TRBV29-1 to TRBJ2-5; D remains ambiguous. The CDR3 runs to 11 residues. Trimming stripped 4 bases from V and 4 bases from J, with 7 bases between. The germline V gene has CDR1 SQVTM and CDR2 ANQGSEA. This chain's CDR3 is CSVVPGETQYF. The DNA for the CDR3 is TGCAGCGTTGTCCCGGGAGAGACCCAGTACTTC.

In its sample, this clonotype was seen many times. The gene calls are TRBV7-9 and TRBJ1-2; D is perhaps TRBD1 (5 bases). Trimming removed 7 bases from V and 3 bases from J, with 9 bases in between. Germline V gene lookup returns CDR1 SEHNR and CDR2 FQNEAQ (reference sequence). This CDR3 region has 12 residues. The CDR3 spells CASNEGHYGYTF. DNA of the CDR3: TGTGCCAGCAACGAGGGGCACTATGGCTACACCTTC. Full variable domain (remainder filled in from reference TRBV7-9 and TRBJ1-2): DTGVSQNPRHKITKRGQNVTFRCDPISEHNRLYWYRQTLGQGPEFLTYFQNEAQLEKSRLLSDRFSAERPKGSFSTLEIQRTEQGDSAMYLCASNEGHYGYTFGSGTRLTVV.

This clonotype was detected many times. This sequence joins TRBV10-3 and TRBJ2-7, with D maybe TRBD2 (5 bases). The germline V gene has CDR1 ENHRY and CDR2 SYGVKD. Trimming took off 2 bases at V and 3 bases at J, with 11 bases between the two ends. This CDR3 is 14 amino acids long. For the CDR3, the DNA is TGTGCCATCAGTGAGACGGACTTGTTCTACGAGCAGTACTTC. Its translation: CAISETDLFYEQYF.

This clonotype was counted at least ten times. The chain uses TRBV14 and TRBJ2-7, with D possibly matching TRBD2 (5 bases). Germline loops: CDR1 SGHDN, CDR2 FVKESK. Deletions cut 2 bases from V and 6 bases from J, with 14 bases between. The CDR3 spans 14 residues. CDR3 region: CASSQTTLGGEQYF. CDR3 DNA: TGTGCCAGCAGCCAAACCACCCTAGGAGGCGAGCAGTACTTC.

This clonotype was observed at least ten times. The chain employs TRBV7-8 and TRBJ2-6, with D possibly being TRBD2 (5 bases). Germline values: CDR1 SGHVS, CDR2 FQNEAQ. The CDR3 contains 17 residues. The V gene lost 2 bases and the J gene lost 2 bases, with 13 bases spanning the gap. DNA for the CDR3: TGTGCCAGCAGCTTACTTCAGCGGTCGGCTGGGGCCAACGTCCTGACTTTC. Its protein product is CASSLLQRSAGANVLTF.

This clonotype appeared once. This may come from a read error, since a much larger clone is one base off. The chain recombines TRBV24-1 with TRBJ1-5; D unclear. The CDR3 loop spans 14 amino acids. Per germline, CDR1 KGHDR and CDR2 SFDVKD. The CDR3 bases are TGTGCCACCAGTGCGGACGGTAGCAATCAGCTCCAGCATTTT. As protein: CATSADGSNQLQHF.

This clonotype was detected many times. This chain links TRBV12-5 with TRBJ2-5; 7 bases fit TRBD1. J lost 3 bases, V lost 6 bases, and 4 bases had no gene match. Germline CDR1 and CDR2: LGHNT and FRNRAP. CDR3 length: 13 residues. This chain's CDR3 is CASGLDREETQYF. CDR3 DNA sequence: TGTGCTAGTGGACTCGACAGGGAAGAGACCCAGTACTTC.

This clonotype was counted ten times or more. This chain uses TRBV10-1 with TRBJ2-7; 12 bases map to TRBD2. From germline, CDR1 is WNHNN and CDR2 SYGVQD (reference sequence). The trim removed 4 bases at V and 0 bases at J, leaving 10 bases unmatched. The CDR3 covers 18 residues. The CDR3 loop reads CASSVGPPTSGSSYEQYF. DNA of the CDR3: TGCGCCAGCAGTGTCGGCCCTCCGACTAGCGGGAGCTCCTACGAGCAGTACTTC.

This clonotype was detected many times. V gene TRBV29-1 combines with J gene TRBJ2-7, with D possibly TRBD2 on 6 matching bases. The V end lost 5 bases, the J end lost 6 bases, and 20 bases lay between the germline ends. This CDR3 is 14 amino acids long. Germline V gene lookup returns CDR1 SQVTM and CDR2 ANQGSEA. The CDR3: CSVTLWTTVGEQYF. As DNA, the CDR3 is TGCAGCGTTACACTTTGGACTACCGTGGGCGAGCAGTACTTC.